This is a list of T cell receptor beta chains from one sample in a study of early T cells in non-severe SARS-CoV-2 infection. TCRdb re-called the 5' RACE reads through MiXCR, storing one row per CDR3 protein. Of about 60,000 distinct CDR3 sequences detected, about 15% appear once; the ten largest clones hold less than 12%. The source material was whole blood, sampled at baseline. Receptors originate from an adult who was a healthcare worker with PCR-confirmed SARS-CoV-2 infection or an uninfected control (not recorded which). The CDR3 runs from the conserved cysteine through the conserved F or W. Each record gives: clone size, J gene, D gene, V gene, CDR3 length, CDR3 protein, CDR3 DNA. A D gene is named only where the DNA matches it firmly. Size is stated for part of the rows, as once, few or many counts, or as a class when the clone is expanded.

>few|TRBJ2-3|-|TRBV12-3/TRBV12-4|15
CASTPRGPGADTQYF
TGTGCCAGCACCCCCCGCGGACCCGGCGCAGATACGCAGTATTTT
>many|TRBJ1-3|-|TRBV3-1|16
CASSPTLPGSGNTIYF
TGTGCCAGCAGCCCAACCCTCCCTGGCTCTGGAAACACCATATATTTT
>few|TRBJ1-1|-|TRBV2|12
CASSKDYTEAFF
TGTGCCAGCAGTAAGGATTACACTGAAGCTTTCTTT
>few|TRBJ1-6|-|TRBV18|15
CASSPPEGHTSPLHF
TGTGCCAGCTCACCACCTGAAGGACACACTTCACCCCTCCACTTT
>few|TRBJ2-1|-|TRBV28|12
CASTRRSPEQFF
TGTGCCAGCACCCGGCGTTCCCCTGAGCAGTTCTTC
>-|TRBJ1-5|-|TRBV18|13
CASSPEANQPQHF
TGTGCCAGCTCACCAGAAGCGAATCAGCCCCAGCATTTT
>many|TRBJ2-1|TRBD2|TRBV20-1|14
CSAIQREQGNEQFF
TGCAGTGCTATCCAGCGGGAGCAAGGGAATGAGCAGTTCTTC
>few|TRBJ2-2|-|TRBV6-5|12
CATQESPGELFF
TGTGCCACGCAGGAGAGTCCCGGGGAGCTGTTTTTT
>few|TRBJ1-5|-|TRBV12-3/TRBV12-4|16
CASRWGSAAINQPQHF
TGTGCCAGCAGGTGGGGGTCCGCAGCTATCAATCAGCCCCAGCATTTT
>many|TRBJ2-7|-|TRBV7-8|14
CASSLPTALGEQYF
TGTGCCAGCAGCTTACCGACAGCCCTAGGGGAGCAGTACTTC
>-|TRBJ2-7|-|TRBV3-1|12
CASSNEPYEQYF
TGTGCCAGCAGCAATGAGCCCTACGAGCAGTACTTC
>-|TRBJ2-5|-|TRBV11-2|17
CASSLDPPQSGLGTQYF
TGTGCCAGCAGCTTAGATCCCCCCCAATCAGGTTTAGGGACCCAGTACTTC
>few|TRBJ1-5|-|TRBV10-2|15
CASSENLYSNQPQHF
TGCGCCAGCAGTGAGAACCTCTATAGCAATCAGCCCCAGCATTTT
>-|TRBJ2-5|-|TRBV12-3/TRBV12-4|13
CASRGNRKETQYF
TGTGCCAGCAGAGGAAACCGGAAAGAGACCCAGTACTTC
>-|TRBJ1-2|TRBD1|TRBV12-3/TRBV12-4|13
CASSPGTGVGYTF
TGTGCCAGCAGCCCGGGGACAGGGGTTGGCTACACCTTC
>few|TRBJ2-1|TRBD1|TRBV7-9|15
CASSRGTGNYNEQFF
TGTGCCAGCAGCCGCGGGACAGGAAACTACAATGAGCAGTTCTTC
>-|TRBJ2-1|TRBD2|TRBV7-9|18
CASSKSGMSGGRAVEQFF
TGTGCCAGCAGCAAGAGCGGAATGAGTGGCGGGAGGGCCGTTGAGCAGTTCTTC
>many|TRBJ2-5|TRBD1|TRBV5-1|15
CASSLVGTAEETQYF
TGCGCCAGCAGCTTGGTTGGGACAGCGGAAGAGACCCAGTACTTC
>many|TRBJ2-2|-|TRBV12-3/TRBV12-4|12
CASSYGPGELFF
TGTGCCAGCAGTTATGGGCCCGGGGAGCTGTTTTTT
>-|TRBJ2-7|TRBD2|TRBV20-1|14
CSARVRLAGYEQYF
TGCAGTGCTAGAGTTAGACTAGCGGGTTACGAGCAGTACTTC
>-|TRBJ2-5|-|TRBV5-1|14
CASSLLRGQETQYF
TGCGCCAGCAGCTTGTTAAGGGGCCAAGAGACCCAGTACTTC
>few|TRBJ1-1|-|TRBV20-1|13
CSARFIRGTEAFF
TGCAGTGCTAGATTTATAAGGGGTACTGAAGCTTTCTTT
>-|TRBJ2-3|TRBD2|TRBV11-2|15
CASSHWTSGTDTQYF
TGTGCCAGCAGCCACTGGACTAGCGGCACAGATACGCAGTATTTT
>many|TRBJ1-1|-|TRBV3-1|13
CASSERGRPEAFF
TGTGCCAGCAGTGAACGGGGGCGCCCTGAAGCTTTCTTT
>few|TRBJ2-6|-|TRBV7-9|18
CASKETSALSSGANVLTF
TGTGCCAGCAAGGAAACGTCGGCCCTAAGCTCTGGGGCCAACGTCCTGACTTTC
>-|TRBJ2-1|TRBD1|TRBV2|14
CASSDEQGVNEQFF
TGTGCCAGCAGTGATGAACAGGGGGTGAATGAGCAGTTCTTC
>-|TRBJ2-7|-|TRBV4-1|18
CASSQPTAGVTFSYEQYF
TGCGCCAGCAGCCAACCGACAGCCGGCGTAACCTTTTCCTACGAGCAGTACTTC
>-|TRBJ2-2|TRBD2|TRBV5-6|16
CASSLKGLADTGELFF
TGTGCCAGCAGCCTTAAGGGACTAGCGGACACCGGGGAGCTGTTTTTT
>-|TRBJ2-5|-|TRBV5-1|14
CASSPRTVGETQYF
TGCGCCAGCAGCCCACGGACGGTAGGAGAGACCCAGTACTTC
>few|TRBJ2-6|-|TRBV20-1|14
CSARPNGGANVLTF
TGCAGTGCTAGGCCCAACGGTGGGGCCAACGTCCTGACTTTC
>few|TRBJ1-5|-|TRBV10-3|13
CATHRADNQPQHF
TGTGCCACACACAGGGCGGACAATCAGCCCCAGCATTTT
>-|TRBJ2-7|-|TRBV6-5|18
CASSYSPDSWDNSYEQYF
TGTGCCAGCAGTTACTCCCCGGACAGTTGGGACAACTCCTACGAGCAGTACTTC
>-|TRBJ2-3|-|TRBV6-2/TRBV6-3|15
CASSRTPAKVDTQYF
TGTGCCAGCAGCCGTACACCGGCGAAAGTGGATACGCAGTATTTT
>many|TRBJ2-1|TRBD2|TRBV5-1|14
CASTGLASYNEQFF
TGCGCCAGCACGGGACTAGCCTCCTACAATGAGCAGTTCTTC
>many|TRBJ2-7|-|TRBV5-1|13
CASSLRGSYEQYF
TGCGCCAGCAGCTTGAGGGGATCCTACGAGCAGTACTTC
>few|TRBJ1-1|TRBD1|TRBV2|13
CASSRDRATEAFF
TGTGCCAGCAGCAGGGACAGGGCCACTGAAGCTTTCTTT
>few|TRBJ1-1|TRBD1|TRBV3-1|15
CASSHSGQGNTEAFF
TGTGCCAGCAGCCACTCCGGACAGGGAAACACTGAAGCTTTCTTT
>-|TRBJ2-2|-|TRBV19|17
CASSISGAVANTGELFF
TGTGCCAGTAGTATCTCCGGGGCGGTCGCGAACACCGGGGAGCTGTTTTTT